The present TCR beta chain was sequenced within a study of shared clonotypes between healthy human individuals (dated by TCRdb to about 2020). A note on the overall study: The cohort comprised a couple of women and three men aged 18 to 49 years. Blood TCR repertoires of about 5 healthy adults were deeply sequenced to estimate repertoire size and the extent of clonotype sharing between individuals. Different laboratories and diverse techniques were used to prepare libraries and sequence TCR repertoires, to increase sequencing depth and limit assay-specific biases. Per donor, leukapheresis produced somewhere between about 0.8 and 9 billion PBMCs.

Healthy HIV-negative adults with no recently reported acute infections or vaccinations were included as donors. Every donor was a Caucasian adult residing in Nashville, Tennessee, USA. For unsorted samples, roughly 86 million PBMCs were counted and genomic DNA was extracted with the QIAamp DNA Blood Mini kit. Blood was collected by leukapheresis, and PBMCs were isolated by Ficoll-Histopaque density gradient centrifugation and then cryopreserved in liquid nitrogen vapor phase. The sample holds a few counts of this clone. Its antigen is still unknown. Within one base of it there is no much larger clone, and no base qualities were kept. Study-wide findings and limitations: Only blood was sampled, and tissue TCR repertoires likely differ from those in blood. Because the study included only a small number of donors, the genetic and exposure-history diversity represented was limited. Pairwise subsampling led to the expectation that sequencing depth would affect the degree of clonotype sharing among donors.

CDR1 and CDR2 are drawn from the germline V gene (reference sequence): SEHNR, FQNEAQ. V loses 7 bases, J loses 6 bases, and the germline ends lie 12 bases apart. The CDR3 holds 13 amino acids from the cysteine to the phenylalanine. Of the read, only the CDR3 DNA is kept; its 39 bases are in frame from base 1. Using the deep immunoSEQ assay, multiplex PCR amplified TCR CDR3 regions from genomic DNA. Extracted genomic DNA from each cell subset was spread evenly across all wells of several immunoSEQ 96-well plates, with each plate serving as a replicate. Each replicate PCR for unsorted PBMC received about 300 ng genomic DNA, equal to approximately 29,000 T cell genomes. Genomic DNA from unsorted PBMC was sequenced over ten immunoSEQ deep assay plates. Purified libraries were measured with a Qubit 3.0 fluorometer, size-checked on a Bioanalyzer 2100, and measured again with the KAPA Library Quantification kit. Every immunoSEQ 96-well plate was sequenced on a separate single-read 150-cycle Illumina NextSeq 550 flow cell. Per the original workflow: Because the immunoSEQ output held only junctional sequences and lacked quality scores, the filtering could not match the filtering applied to full-length reads. To assign V/J genes and CDR3, sequences were annotated using PyIR, a Python wrapper for IgBLAST v1.9, with IMGT germline references. Reads were removed for weak V/J assignments (E-value above 1e-6), missing CDR3, stop codons, out-of-frame junctions, or ambiguous translated residues. V3J clonotypes were defined by identical inferred V gene, J gene, and CDR3 amino acid sequence. The percentage overlap between two repertoires was calculated by dividing the number of shared unique clonotypes by the size of the smaller repertoire. Richness of each repertoire was evaluated using RTK rarefaction, the Chao1 estimator, and Recon v2.1 estimates of unobserved clonotypes. The immuneACCESS repertoire file appears here via TCRdb, limited to in-frame rearrangements. These files lack a portion of the clones; in checked studies, under half of the deficit traces to unresolved V genes, and the cause of the others is not known. That table gives V, J and clone size, and the DNA gave D and trimming. This sample is represented by around 480,000 clones; 60% to 80% of them were singletons. 12% of the sample comes from the top ten.

The sequence was obtained from a middle-aged woman in good health. Some clones in this sample may be carry-over from other donors' samples. Sequencing used PBMCs. The chain couples TRBV7-9 to TRBJ2-2; the D gene cannot be resolved reliably. The DNA sequence is as follows: TGTGCCAGCATCCCCCTGACGGCCGGGGAGCTGTTTTTT. Translation gives CASIPLTAGELFF.